The 24 T cell receptor beta chains below all came from one sample that was sequenced in a study of cytomegalovirus exposure and HLA in healthy donors. In the PCR, 60 Vbeta and 13 Jbeta primers were used. Some clones are missing from TCRdb's copy, which holds only in-frame ones; the method was immunoSEQ multiplex PCR. This sample yields 170,000 or so clones, of which 80% are seen a single time; roughly 0.7% belongs to the top ten. Sequencing was performed on PBMCs. The receptors originated from a boy aged 10-17 years in good health and CMV-seronegative.

The chain carries TRBV27 and TRBJ2-3; 9 bases align to TRBD2. Germline assignment: CDR1 MNHEY and CDR2 SMNVEV (reference sequence). J was trimmed by 0 bases and V by 5 bases; bases with no gene match: 9. The CDR3 runs 17 residues. The CDR3 region has the DNA TGTGCCAGCAGTCCTGGGACTAGCAAAACTAGCACAGATACGCAGTATTTT. Amino acid sequence: CASSPGTSKTSTDTQYF.

This chain uses TRBV28 with TRBJ1-2, with TRBD1 identical over 8 bases. V was pared by 6 bases and J by 4 bases, with 10 bases of the junction left unmatched. The CDR3 sequence is 15 residues long. The V gene's germline CDR1 is MDHEN and CDR2 SYDVKM. CDR3 DNA: TGTGCCAGCAGCTCCGGACAGGGAGAGTCCTATGGCTACACCTTC. Its protein product is CASSSGQGESYGYTF.

V is TRBV11-3 and J is TRBJ1-1; possibly TRBD1 for D (6 bases). Trimming shortened V by 0 bases and J by 2 bases, and 7 bases separated the two germline ends. The CDR3 is 14 amino acids. CDR1 and CDR2 (germline): SGHNT, YENEEA. In DNA form, the CDR3 reads TGTGCCAGCAGCTTAGAGGGGACAAACACTGAAGCTTTCTTT. This encodes CASSLEGTNTEAFF.

CDR3 sequence: CASTRLGQNTEAFF. As DNA, the CDR3 is TGTGCCAGCACGAGACTCGGACAGAACACTGAAGCTTTCTTT. The genes are TRBV27 and TRBJ1-1; D possibly corresponds to TRBD1 (5 bases). The CDR3 sequence is 14 residues long. With 7 bases removed from V and 1 base from J, the gap between germline ends came to 13 bases. Germline V gene lookup returns CDR1 MNHEY and CDR2 SMNVEV (reference sequence).

The chain has TRBV28 and TRBJ2-7; weak D call: TRBD1 (5 bases). The CDR3 runs to 15 residues. V lost 6 bases to trimming and J lost 3 bases, with 18 bases between them. Per germline, CDR1 MDHEN and CDR2 SYDVKM. The CDR3 DNA follows: TGTGCCAGCAGCCATTTCGCTAGGGGATACTACGAGCAGTACTTC. Translating it yields CASSHFARGYYEQYF.

V usage is TRBV9 and J usage is TRBJ1-1, with D possibly matching TRBD1 (5 bases). CDR1 is SGDLS, CDR2 YYNGEE, per germline. The CDR3 is made up of 13 amino acids. Deletions cut 3 bases from V and 8 bases from J, with 14 bases between. The CDR3 DNA reads TGTGCCAGCAGCGCTAACGACAGACGAGAAGCTTTCTTT. Protein sequence: CASSANDRREAFF.

V gene TRBV9 combines with J gene TRBJ2-4; D might be TRBD2 (5 bases). Germline assignment: CDR1 SGDLS and CDR2 YYNGEE. Trimming shortened V by 4 bases and J by 2 bases, and 13 bases separated the two germline ends. CDR3 length: 15 amino acids. As DNA, the CDR3 is TGTGCCAGCAGCCCCGCGGGTGGGACCAAAAACATTCAGTACTTC. Amino acids: CASSPAGGTKNIQYF.

This clone was observed a few times. The gene calls are TRBV2 and TRBJ2-2; weak D call: TRBD2 (6 bases). The germline gives CDR1 SNHLY, CDR2 FYNNEI. The CDR3 is 15 residues long. The V end was cut by 3 bases, the J end by 3 bases, with 11 bases between. DNA of the CDR3: TGTGCCAGCAGTGACACTAGCCTCGACACCGGGGAGCTGTTTTTT. Translation: CASSDTSLDTGELFF.

V is TRBV19 and J is TRBJ2-7; D unclear. The CDR3 totals 9 residues. Per germline, CDR1 LNHDA and CDR2 SQIVND (reference sequence). V was clipped by 7 bases and J by 7 bases, with 5 bases between them. The CDR3 protein is CASIREQYF. CDR3 sequence (DNA): TGTGCCAGTATTCGGGAGCAGTACTTC.

The genes are TRBV5-1 and TRBJ2-3; possibly TRBD1 for D (6 bases). This CDR3 region has 20 residues. Trimming left V 3 bases short and J 0 bases short, with 26 bases between. From germline, CDR1 is SGHRS and CDR2 YFSETQ. CDR3: CASSSRTTGFNNPSTDTQYF. CDR3 sequence (DNA): TGCGCCAGCAGCTCTAGGACGACAGGTTTTAATAACCCAAGCACAGATACGCAGTATTTT.

The gene calls are TRBV11-2 and TRBJ1-1; no clear D. The CDR3 consists of 13 residues. V gave up 3 bases and J gave up 2 bases, with 7 bases separating them. Germline CDR1 SGHAT, CDR2 FQNNGV. The CDR3 is CASSFVGNTEAFF. The CDR3 nucleotides read TGTGCCAGCAGCTTCGTCGGTAACACTGAAGCTTTCTTT.

This clone was detected only once. V and J are TRBV10-3 and TRBJ1-1; 10 positions match TRBD1. The V gene's germline CDR1 is ENHRY and CDR2 SYGVKD. The CDR3 consists of 17 residues. J gave up 0 bases and V 6 bases, and 10 bases lay outside the gene matches. CDR3 region: CAIRLGQGMEVNTEAFF. The CDR3 DNA follows: TGTGCCATCAGGCTGGGACAGGGGATGGAGGTGAACACTGAAGCTTTCTTT.

The V gene is TRBV6-5, the J gene TRBJ2-2; D gene uncertain. Germline V gives CDR1 MNHEY, CDR2 SVGAGI. Trimming removed 2 bases from V and 5 bases from J, with 12 bases in between. The CDR3 is 15 amino acids. Written as DNA, the CDR3 is TGTGCCAGCAGTTACAATACTGGTTGGACCGGGGAGCTGTTTTTT. It encodes CASSYNTGWTGELFF.

This clone is a singleton in its sample. This chain connects TRBV5-6 to TRBJ1-5; D gene uncertain. V lost 1 base and J 9 bases, leaving 11 bases between the germline ends. CDR3 length: 13 residues. CDR1 SGHDT and CDR2 YYEEEE come from the germline V gene. The CDR3 reads CASSLFGLAPQHF. Here the CDR3 DNA reads TGTGCCAGCAGCTTGTTCGGACTCGCGCCCCAGCATTTT.

The CDR3 DNA is TGCAGCGTTGGACAGCTAGTTAATGACAATCAGCCCCAGCATTTT. Its protein product is CSVGQLVNDNQPQHF. This chain links TRBV29-1 with TRBJ1-5, with D possibly being TRBD1 (5 bases). Trimming took 4 bases from V and 3 from J, leaving 16 bases between them. Germline CDR1 is SQVTM and CDR2 is ANQGSEA. The CDR3 extends over 15 amino acids.

The chain uses TRBV5-1 and TRBJ1-6; maybe TRBD1 (5 bases). The CDR3 is 15 residues long. Per the germline V gene, CDR1 is SGHRS and CDR2 is YFSETQ. V dropped 0 bases and J dropped 7 bases, with 11 bases sitting between them. CDR3 loop: CASSLVAGLNSPLHF. CDR3 DNA: TGCGCCAGCAGCTTGGTCGCAGGGTTAAATTCACCCCTCCACTTT.

The J gene is TRBJ2-7, the V gene TRBV19, with 10 bases fitting TRBD1. The ends lost 4 bases at V and 4 bases at J; junction bases unmatched: 7. CDR1 is LNHDA, CDR2 SQIVND, per germline (reference sequence). The length of the CDR3 is 15 residues. The CDR3 protein is CASSTGQGETYEQYF. The CDR3 DNA follows: TGTGCCAGTAGTACCGGACAGGGGGAAACATACGAGCAGTACTTC. The complete variable domain, with remaining parts taken from reference TRBV19 and TRBJ2-7, reads DGGITQSPKYLFRKEGQNVTLSCEQNLNHDAMYWYRQDPGQGLRLIYYSQIVNDFQKGDIAEGYSVSREKKESFPLTVTSAQKNPTAFYLCASSTGQGETYEQYFGPGTRLTVT.

The rearrangement uses TRBV7-9 and TRBJ2-2, with D possibly being TRBD2 (6 bases). Trimming removed 5 bases at V and 7 bases at J, with 17 bases between. CDR3 length: 15 amino acids. The germline V gene encodes CDR1 SEHNR and CDR2 FQNEAQ (reference sequence). The CDR3 DNA follows: TGTGCCAGCAGCCCGACGACCGTGGGGGGCGGGGAGCTGTTTTTT. Its protein is CASSPTTVGGGELFF.

The chain has TRBV7-9 and TRBJ1-2; 8 bases align to TRBD1. J was trimmed by 4 bases and V by 5 bases; bases with no gene match: 12. The CDR3 has 16 residues. CDR1 SEHNR and CDR2 FQNEAQ come from the germline V gene (reference sequence). This CDR3 is CASSPTGTGFLYGYTF. The CDR3 bases are TGTGCCAGCAGCCCCACCGGGACAGGATTTCTCTATGGCTACACCTTC.

In this sample, this clone turned up once. The chain joins TRBV11-2 to TRBJ1-1; 8 positions agree with TRBD1. This CDR3 contains 13 residues. J was trimmed by 3 bases and V by 4 bases; bases with no gene match: 1. CDR1 and CDR2 (germline): SGHAT, FQNNGV. As DNA, the CDR3 is TGTGCCAGCAGCTCGGACAGGGACACTGAAGCTTTCTTT. Protein sequence: CASSSDRDTEAFF.

The chain joins TRBV7-9 to TRBJ2-1; 8 bases match TRBD2. The CDR3 has 15 residues. Germline CDR1 and CDR2: SEHNR and FQNEAQ (reference sequence). V trimming: 2 bases; J trimming: 4 bases; junction bases outside the gene matches: 4. CDR3 coding DNA: TGTGCCAGCAGCTTATACGGGAGGGGATACAATGAGCAGTTCTTC. It codes for CASSLYGRGYNEQFF.

The V call is TRBV5-5, the J call TRBJ2-7, with D perhaps TRBD2 (5 bases). The CDR3 is 12 residues long. Trimming cost V 2 bases and J 3 bases, with 6 bases left between them. Germline V gives CDR1 SGHKS, CDR2 YYEKEE (reference sequence). CDR3 protein: CASSFDYYEQYF. The CDR3 coding sequence is TGTGCCAGCAGCTTTGACTACTACGAGCAGTACTTC.

The DNA of the CDR3 is TGCGCCAGCAGCCACACAGGGGCCGGGTACGAGCAGTACTTC. Translated, it gives CASSHTGAGYEQYF. This rearrangement joins TRBV4-1 to TRBJ2-5, with 7 bases lining up with TRBD1. The J call may not be correct, given that the DNA end is closer to TRBJ2-7. In germline, CDR1 is MGHRA, CDR2 YSYEKL. The CDR3 is 14 residues long.

V usage is TRBV7-2 and J usage is TRBJ2-1, with D maybe TRBD2 (7 bases). Germline V gives CDR1 SGHTA, CDR2 FQGNSA. Trimming removed 4 bases from V and 10 bases from J, with 17 bases in between. The CDR3 length is 14 residues. CDR3 coding DNA: TGTGCCAGCAGCTCCTGGGGGGGCGACCGCGAGCAGTTCTTC. Encoded protein: CASSSWGGDREQFF.